This T cell receptor (beta chain) was documented in a study of human T cells and chemical hapten exposure. This clonotype was detected a few times. TCRdb re-called the RACE reads with MiXCR, one entry per CDR3 protein. This sample yields about 300,000 distinct CDR3 sequences, of which around 5% are seen a single time; about 8.2% belongs to the top ten. V lost 7 bases and J lost 3; bases outside the gene matches: 16. Per germline, CDR1 MGHDK and CDR2 SYGVNS. This CDR3 has 17 residues. Time point: pre-sensitization, week 0. Treatment denoted: therapeutic diphenylcyclopropenone sensitization with weekly scalp DPC.

The receptor was derived from a woman under 30 with alopecia areata. Some clones in this sample may be carry-over from other donors' samples. V and J are TRBV25-1 and TRBJ1-1, with 8 bases identical to TRBD1. The sequencing used whole blood, collected in connection with sensitization to the hapten diphenylcyclopropenone (DPC). The CDR3 region is CASTTQGRGPGDTEAFF. In nucleotides, the CDR3 is TGTGCCAGCACCACACAGGGCAGGGGGCCGGGGGACACTGAAGCTTTCTTT.